This entry lists 31 T cell receptor beta chains sequenced from one sample in a study of T cell responses to AZD1222 COVID-19 vaccine. This table comes from immunoSEQ multiplex PCR, and its TCRdb copy is limited to in-frame clones, with some not included. This table has more than 95,000 clones, 89% appearing once. Sample: peripheral blood, taken on day 0 of AZD1222 vaccination. The receptors were sampled from an adult in good health.

The chain is built from TRBV5-1 and TRBJ2-1; D gene ambiguous. Germline lookup yields CDR1 SGHRS and CDR2 YFSETQ. The V end lost 2 bases, the J end lost 9 bases, and 12 bases lay between the germline ends. The CDR3 is made up of 13 amino acids. The CDR3 sequence is CASSLGPDGEQFF. In nucleotides, the CDR3 is TGCGCCAGCAGCTTAGGGCCGGACGGTGAGCAGTTCTTC.

The CDR3 here is CASSRTAENTEAFF. The CDR3 DNA sequence: TGTGCCAGTAGTAGAACGGCAGAGAACACTGAAGCTTTCTTT. The chain is built from TRBV19 and TRBJ1-1; D is unclear. The V gene's germline CDR1 is LNHDA and CDR2 SQIVND (reference sequence). The V and J ends lost 4 bases and 1 base respectively, with 10 bases between them. The CDR3 length is 14 residues.

This chain links TRBV6-5 with TRBJ2-3; 8 bases line up with TRBD2. The germline CDR1 and CDR2 sequences are MNHEY and SVGAGI. V shed 6 bases and J 4 bases; nucleotides not matched to a gene: 3. There are 13 residues in the CDR3. DNA for the CDR3: TGTGCCAGCAGCGGGGGGGCGGCAGATACGCAGTATTTT. Its translation: CASSGGAADTQYF.

CDR3 in DNA: TGTGCCACCAGCACCGGACAGGGGAACGGGGAGCTGTTTTTT. Residues: CATSTGQGNGELFF. The chain links TRBV15 to TRBJ2-2; 9 bases align to TRBD1. Germline CDR1 reads LNHNV; CDR2 reads YYDKDF (reference sequence). This CDR3 region has 14 residues. The trim removed 4 bases at V and 7 bases at J, leaving 4 bases unmatched. The whole variable domain, remainder taken from reference TRBV15 and TRBJ2-2, is DAMVIQNPRYQVTQFGKPVTLSCSQTLNHNVMYWYQQKSSQAPKLLFHYYDKDFNNEADTPDNFQSRRPNTSFCFLDIRSPGLGDTAMYLCATSTGQGNGELFFGEGSRLTVL.

V is TRBV18 and J is TRBJ1-5; D may be TRBD1 (5 bases). V lost 2 bases and J 9 bases, leaving 17 bases between the germline ends. CDR1 is KGHSH and CDR2 is LQKENI in the germline V gene. The CDR3 has 15 amino acids. CDR3 coding DNA: TGTGCCAGCTCACCATCATTGGGGGTGGGGTCGCCCCAGCATTTT. Translating gives CASSPSLGVGSPQHF.

The chain uses TRBV5-1 and TRBJ1-2, with D perhaps TRBD1 (6 bases). The CDR3 has 14 residues. Deletions cut 4 bases from V and 8 bases from J, with 18 bases between. Germline loops: CDR1 SGHRS, CDR2 YFSETQ. For the CDR3, the DNA is TGCGCCAGCAGCGGTTCAACACAGGGTGAGGGCTACACCTTC. Amino acid sequence: CASSGSTQGEGYTF. Based on the CDR3 plus reference TRBV5-1 and TRBJ1-2, the full variable domain is KAGVTQTPRYLIKTRGQQVTLSCSPISGHRSVSWYQQTPGQGLQFLFEYFSETQRNKGNFPGRFSGRQFSNSRSEMNVSTLELGDSALYLCASSGSTQGEGYTFGSGTRLTVV.

The chain combines TRBV3-1 (or the pseudogene TRBV3-2) with TRBJ1-1, with no clear D. The V and J ends lost 0 bases and 0 bases respectively, with 8 bases between them. Germline CDR1 LGHDT, CDR2 YNNKEL (reference sequence). The CDR3 is made up of 15 amino acids. In DNA form, the CDR3 reads TGTGCCAGCAGCCAAGATCAGTTCATGAACACTGAAGCTTTCTTT. As protein: CASSQDQFMNTEAFF.

The count of this clone is one. This chain connects TRBV5-1 to TRBJ1-2; D unresolved. This CDR3 has 13 amino acids. Per germline, CDR1 SGHRS and CDR2 YFSETQ. V shed 0 bases and J shed 2 bases, with 5 bases lying between them. In DNA form, the CDR3 reads TGCGCCAGCAGCTTGGAGGGAAACTATGGCTACACCTTC. The encoded protein is CASSLEGNYGYTF.

The J gene is TRBJ2-5, the V gene TRBV25-1, with TRBD1 as a possible D gene (5 bases). This CDR3 spans 15 amino acids. V lost 5 bases and J 4 bases, leaving 17 bases between the germline ends. CDR1 MGHDK and CDR2 SYGVNS come from the germline V gene. CDR3 sequence reads: CASSLGAGPGETQYF. CDR3 coding DNA: TGTGCCAGCAGTCTGGGTGCAGGGCCGGGAGAGACCCAGTACTTC.

The rearrangement joins TRBV2 to TRBJ2-3; TRBD2 matches at 8 bases. V trimming: 7 bases; J trimming: 5 bases; junction bases outside the gene matches: 5. The CDR3 totals 13 residues. Germline-derived CDR1 and CDR2 are SNHLY and FYNNEI. As DNA, the CDR3 is TGTGCCAGCACAGGGACTAGTCGAGATACGCAGTATTTT. It yields the protein CASTGTSRDTQYF.

The CDR3 nucleotides are TGTGCCAGCAGCTTAATGGGGGCGGGCACTGAAGCTTTCTTT. Translation gives CASSLMGAGTEAFF. The V and J genes are TRBV7-3 and TRBJ1-1, with a tentative D call TRBD1 (6 bases). Trimming cost V 1 base and J 4 bases, with 10 bases left between them. CDR3 size: 14 residues. The germline V gene encodes CDR1 SGHTA and CDR2 FQGTGA.

V and J are TRBV6-1 and TRBJ1-1; perhaps TRBD1 as D (6 bases). This CDR3 has 18 amino acids. V dropped 1 base and J dropped 5 bases, with 23 bases sitting between them. From germline, CDR1 is MNHNS and CDR2 SASEGT. The CDR3 DNA reads as TGTGCCAGCAGTGAAGTTGTGGTGGGAGGGGGTAAGGAGACTGAAGCTTTCTTT. Amino acid sequence: CASSEVVVGGGKETEAFF.

This clone showed up just a few times. This rearrangement joins TRBV21-1 to TRBJ2-7; the table gives TRBD1 as D, unverified against the DNA. TRBV21-1 corresponds to a pseudogene. The CDR3 loop spans 15 amino acids. The CDR3 here is CASSIRTGIIYEQYF. The CDR3 DNA sequence: TGTGCCAGCAGCATACGGACAGGGATTATCTACGAGCAGTACTTC.

There are a few counts of this clone. The rearrangement joins TRBV11-2 to TRBJ2-7, with a tentative D call TRBD1 (6 bases). Germline V lookup: CDR1 SGHAT, CDR2 FQNNGV. V was pared by 4 bases and J by 0 bases, with 19 bases between. The CDR3 is 17 residues long. CDR3 DNA: TGTGCCAGCAGCTCCCTCCATGGACAGAGGAGCTCCTACGAGCAGTACTTC. Translating it yields CASSSLHGQRSSYEQYF.

The chain uses TRBV19 and TRBJ2-1, with unresolved D. Germline CDR1 and CDR2: LNHDA and SQIVND (reference sequence). The CDR3 loop spans 13 amino acids. The ends were cut back, 1 base at V and 10 bases at J, with 11 bases in the middle. The CDR3 DNA reads TGTGCCAGTAGTATAGCCCCAGTACGCGAGCAGTTCTTC. It yields the protein CASSIAPVREQFF.

The chain recombines TRBV5-1 with TRBJ1-1; D may be TRBD1 (5 bases). Trimming took off 0 bases at V and 3 bases at J, with 18 bases between the two ends. Germline CDR1 and CDR2: SGHRS and YFSETQ. This CDR3 spans 17 amino acids. The CDR3 loop is CASSLAVFGGTDTEAFF. In nucleotides, the CDR3 is TGCGCCAGCAGCTTGGCGGTTTTTGGAGGGACGGACACTGAAGCTTTCTTT.

The genes are TRBV5-4 and TRBJ2-3, with D possibly matching TRBD2 (7 bases). From germline, CDR1 is SGHNT and CDR2 YYREEE (reference sequence). The CDR3 consists of 15 residues. V was trimmed by 0 bases and J by 8 bases, leaving 16 bases between them. The chain's CDR3 is CASSLVVGGPGTQYF. CDR3 nucleotides: TGTGCCAGCAGCTTGGTCGTGGGGGGGCCCGGTACGCAGTATTTT.

The table lists this clone with a count of one. The rearrangement uses TRBV7-9 and TRBJ1-4; D possibly corresponds to TRBD1 (5 bases). The CDR3 loop spans 15 amino acids. Germline values: CDR1 SEHNR, CDR2 FQNEAQ (reference sequence). The V end lost 5 bases, the J end lost 5 bases, and 15 bases lay between the germline ends. CDR3 sequence (DNA): TGTGCCAGCAGCAAACCAGGGCAGGGAAATGAAAAACTGTTTTTT. This gives the protein CASSKPGQGNEKLFF.

This chain links TRBV19 with TRBJ2-5, with 9 bases aligning to TRBD2. The ends lost 4 bases at V and 4 bases at J; junction bases unmatched: 4. The CDR3 consists of 14 residues. Germline CDR1 and CDR2: LNHDA and SQIVND (reference sequence). This chain's CDR3 is CASSSGGAGETQYF. As DNA, the CDR3 is TGTGCCAGTAGTAGCGGGGGGGCGGGAGAGACCCAGTACTTC.

The gene calls are TRBV27 and TRBJ2-7; D may match TRBD1 or TRBD2 (5 bases each). V was pared by 4 bases and J by 7 bases, with 14 bases between. Germline CDR1 is MNHEY and CDR2 is SMNVEV (reference sequence). The CDR3 is 13 amino acids. CDR3 DNA sequence: TGTGCCAGCAGTTCTGGGACGCTGGGGGAGCAGTACTTC. It translates to CASSSGTLGEQYF.

The rearrangement links TRBV10-2 to TRBJ1-6; tentatively, D is TRBD1 (6 bases). CDR3 length: 13 amino acids. CDR1 and CDR2 from the germline V gene are WSHSY and SAAADI. V lost 2 bases, J lost 7 bases, and 6 bases lay in between. The CDR3 reads CASSERGNSPLHF. The CDR3 region has the DNA TGCGCCAGCAGTGAGAGGGGGAATTCACCCCTCCACTTT.

This chain joins TRBV11-2 and TRBJ2-5, with 8 bases matching TRBD1. Germline V gene lookup returns CDR1 SGHAT and CDR2 FQNNGV. V was clipped by 1 base and J by 2 bases; unmatched bases: 9. The CDR3 spans 17 residues. As DNA, the CDR3 is TGTGCCAGCAGCTTAGGGGGGCAGGGGGCGTTTCAAGAGACCCAGTACTTC. This sequence encodes CASSLGGQGAFQETQYF. The entire variable domain, with the rest obtained from reference TRBV11-2 and TRBJ2-5, is as follows: EAGVAQSPRYKIIEKRQSVAFWCNPISGHATLYWYQQILGQGPKLLIQFQNNGVVDDSQLPKDRFSAERLKGVDSTLKIQPAKLEDSAVYLCASSLGGQGAFQETQYFGPGTRLLVL.

V usage is TRBV10-3 and J usage is TRBJ2-4; D possibly corresponds to TRBD1 (6 bases). V lost 0 bases and J lost 2, with 8 bases in between. Germline CDR1 reads ENHRY; CDR2 reads SYGVKD. The CDR3 is made up of 15 amino acids. As DNA, the CDR3 is TGTGCCATCAGTGAGTCAGGGGGAACCAAAAACATTCAGTACTTC. This gives the protein CAISESGGTKNIQYF.

The chain joins TRBV27 to TRBJ1-2, with D hard to call. CDR1 is MNHEY, CDR2 SMNVEV, per germline (reference sequence). The CDR3 has 14 amino acids. V lost 5 bases and J 2 bases, leaving 12 bases between the germline ends. In nucleotides, the CDR3 is TGTGCCAGCAGTCCAGGTACGTTCAACTATGGCTACACCTTC. Its translation: CASSPGTFNYGYTF.

The rearrangement joins TRBV7-9 to TRBJ1-1; D gene ambiguous. Trimming removed 6 bases at V and 3 bases at J, with 14 bases between. This CDR3 comprises 14 residues. The germline CDR1 and CDR2 sequences are SEHNR and FQNEAQ (reference sequence). CDR3 protein: CASSQVGRDTEAFF. The CDR3 DNA follows: TGTGCCAGCAGTCAGGTCGGACGGGACACTGAAGCTTTCTTT.

Details on this clone: In the same sample, other DNA sequences code for this CDR3. The chain carries TRBV9 and TRBJ1-3, with D tentatively TRBD1 (5 bases). CDR1 SGDLS and CDR2 YYNGEE come from the germline V gene. CDR3 length: 15 residues. The V gene lost 0 bases and the J gene lost 1 base, with 8 bases spanning the gap. CDR3 protein: CASSVGGSSGNTIYF. The DNA for the CDR3 is TGTGCCAGCAGCGTAGGGGGGAGTTCTGGAAACACCATATATTTT.

This chain uses TRBV20-1 with TRBJ1-1; no definite D call. Germline CDR1 DFQATT, CDR2 SNEGSKA (reference sequence). The CDR3 extends over 11 amino acids. The V end was cut by 5 bases, the J end by 1 base, with 5 bases between. The DNA for the CDR3 is TGCAGTGCTCCGAGGAACACTGAAGCTTTCTTT. This encodes CSAPRNTEAFF.

The chain is built from TRBV24-1 and TRBJ2-3; 7 bases match TRBD2. V dropped 4 bases and J dropped 1; count of bases not matched to a gene: 13. Germline V gives CDR1 KGHDR, CDR2 SFDVKD. The CDR3 totals 18 residues. CDR3 in DNA: TGTGCCACCAGTGAGGGGGGGACGTCCCCGGGGGGCACAGATACGCAGTATTTT. Its protein is CATSEGGTSPGGTDTQYF.

This clone was found a few times. The chain recombines TRBV6-5 with TRBJ2-2; D not resolved. Germline V gene lookup returns CDR1 MNHEY and CDR2 SVGAGI. The CDR3 consists of 15 residues. The V gene lost 7 bases and the J gene lost 1 base, with 13 bases spanning the gap. CDR3 sequence (DNA): TGTGCCAGCACCCGACGGACCTTGAACACCGGGGAGCTGTTTTTT. It encodes CASTRRTLNTGELFF.

The CDR3 loop reads CASSRGQRVPYEQYF. The CDR3 coding sequence is TGTGCCAGTAGTAGGGGGCAGAGGGTGCCGTACGAGCAGTACTTC. The gene calls are TRBV19 and TRBJ2-7, with D tentatively TRBD1 (6 bases). The germline CDR1 and CDR2 sequences are LNHDA and SQIVND (reference sequence). The CDR3 length is 15 residues. The V end was cut by 4 bases, the J end by 4 bases, with 17 bases between.

V usage is TRBV3-1 (or the pseudogene TRBV3-2) and J usage is TRBJ2-7; D is undetermined. The germline V gene has CDR1 LGHDT and CDR2 YNNKEL (reference sequence). This CDR3 comprises 10 residues. The V and J ends lost 4 bases and 3 bases respectively, with 1 base between them. CDR3 DNA: TGTGCCAGCAGCCTCTACGAGCAGTACTTC. Translating it yields CASSLYEQYF.